This T cell receptor beta chain was sequenced during a study of cytomegalovirus exposure and HLA in healthy donors. The overall study: Both the 95 to 150 validation repertoires and the 600 to 700 first-cohort repertoires used the same platform, as reported by a later analysis.

Notes on the study in general: Cytomegalovirus-associated TCR beta chains were listed, numbering 150 to 200.

As to this clone: Its cognate antigen is unknown.

Some clones are missing from TCRdb's copy, which holds only in-frame ones; the method was immunoSEQ multiplex PCR. Of about 330,000 clones in the sample, around 90% are singletons; the top ten hold more than 0.9%. Trimming left V 6 bases short and J 3 bases short, with 17 bases between. CDR3 length: 15 amino acids. Germline assignment: CDR1 MNHEY and CDR2 SMNVEV (reference sequence). V and J are TRBV27 and TRBJ1-2; TRBD1 might be the D (6 bases). This TCR was recovered from a young woman in good health and CMV-seropositive. Sample: PBMCs. The CDR3 region is CASSYNGQFHYGYTF. For the CDR3, the DNA is TGTGCCAGCAGCTATAACGGACAGTTTCACTATGGCTACACCTTC.